The clone carrying this T cell receptor (beta chain) was detected only a few times. The data are from a study of human T cells and chemical hapten exposure. As the library was built, unique molecular identifiers were attached to individual cDNA molecules. TCRdb reprocessed the RACE reads via MiXCR and lists one record per CDR3 protein. The table includes 180,000 or so distinct CDR3 sequences, around 22% detected once. The time point is: patch test 1, 2 weeks after DPC sensitization. Described treatment: therapeutic diphenylcyclopropenone sensitization with weekly scalp DPC. Specimen: whole blood, collected in connection with sensitization to the hapten diphenylcyclopropenone (DPC). The sequence was obtained from a woman between 50 and 59 years old with alopecia areata. Some clones in this sample may be carry-over from other donors' samples.

CDR3 nucleotides: TGTGCCAGCAGCGAGGGGGACAGGAGGGGAGAGACCCAGTACTTC. This gives the protein CASSEGDRRGETQYF. The rearrangement uses TRBV9 and TRBJ2-5; 8 bases align to TRBD1. Germline V lookup: CDR1 SGDLS, CDR2 YYNGEE. This CDR3 is built from 15 residues. Trimming cost V 3 bases and J 4 bases; bases outside gene matches: 8.